This T cell receptor (beta chain) was documented in a study of control samples from healthy donors and cancer patients. This table comes from immunoSEQ multiplex PCR, and its TCRdb copy is limited to in-frame clones, with some not included. The sample lists 100,000 to 150,000 clones; roughly 92% were seen once. The CDR3 has 14 amino acids. V shed 6 bases, J shed 5 bases, and the junction held 9 bases outside the gene matches. Germline CDR1 and CDR2: MDHEN and SYDVKM. This clonotype was sampled from a man older than 75 with head and neck cancer. This chain connects TRBV28 to TRBJ1-2; 7 positions match TRBD1. The sequenced sample was PBMCs. CDR3 DNA: TGTGCCAGCAGCCTGGGACAGAGAACTTATGGCTACACCTTC. Translation: CASSLGQRTYGYTF.